These 9 T cell receptor beta chains originate from one sample sequenced in a study of shared clonotypes between healthy human individuals. The method was immunoSEQ multiplex PCR; TCRdb's version includes in-frame clones alone and lacks a portion of them. The data hold millions of clones, with 93% observed a single time. Specimen: naive CD4+ T cells from PBMCs. Regarding subset: CD45RA+ positively selected. The receptors shown here come from a man aged 18 to 30 in good health. Some clones in this sample may be carry-over from other donors' samples.

Remarks on this clone: At the DNA level, this CDR3 is encoded by other sequences in the same sample as well. The CDR3 sequence is CASSQEGGLAGYNEQFF. In DNA form, the CDR3 reads TGCGCCAGCAGCCAAGAAGGTGGCCTAGCGGGTTACAATGAGCAGTTCTTC. The chain links TRBV4-1 to TRBJ2-1; 8 bases align to TRBD2. This CDR3 is 17 amino acids long. The ends lost 0 bases at V and 4 bases at J; junction bases unmatched: 8. The germline CDR1 and CDR2 sequences are MGHRA and YSYEKL.

The chain has TRBV19 and TRBJ1-2, with no clear D. V lost 4 bases to trimming and J lost 2 bases, with 20 bases between them. Germline CDR1 is LNHDA and CDR2 is SQIVND (reference sequence). This CDR3 is 17 amino acids long. The DNA for the CDR3 is TGTGCCAGTAGTACCACTTCCTTTCAGAAGCTCAACTATGGCTACACCTTC. Translated: CASSTTSFQKLNYGYTF. The full variable domain, completed using reference TRBV19 and TRBJ1-2, is DGGITQSPKYLFRKEGQNVTLSCEQNLNHDAMYWYRQDPGQGLRLIYYSQIVNDFQKGDIAEGYSVSREKKESFPLTVTSAQKNPTAFYLCASSTTSFQKLNYGYTFGSGTRLTVV.

V is TRBV18 and J is TRBJ2-7; either TRBD1 or TRBD2 may supply D (5 bases each). V was cut by 0 bases and J by 4 bases, with 13 bases left in between. The CDR3 covers 15 residues. Per the germline V gene, CDR1 is KGHSH and CDR2 is LQKENI. The CDR3 reads CASSPPVAGTYEQYF. The DNA for the CDR3 is TGTGCCAGCTCACCACCGGTGGCAGGGACGTACGAGCAGTACTTC.

J is TRBJ2-1 and V is TRBV30; 13 nucleotides line up with TRBD2. CDR1 is GTSNPN, CDR2 SVGIG, per germline (reference sequence). The CDR3 length is 16 residues. With 0 bases clipped from V and 6 bases from J, the junction kept 5 bases outside the gene matches. Written as DNA, the CDR3 is TGTGCCTGGAGTGTACCAGGACTAGCGGGAGCCAATGAGCAGTTCTTC. Translating it yields CAWSVPGLAGANEQFF.

The chain uses TRBV7-8 and TRBJ2-2; no clear D gene. The V end was cut by 3 bases, the J end by 6 bases, with 8 bases between. The CDR3 is made up of 13 amino acids. Germline V gives CDR1 SGHVS, CDR2 FQNEAQ. The CDR3 protein is CASSFRGAGELFF. CDR3 sequence (DNA): TGTGCCAGCAGCTTTCGCGGAGCCGGGGAGCTGTTTTTT.

The chain recombines TRBV11-2 with TRBJ1-1; D gene unclear. V shed 2 bases and J shed 3 bases, with 16 bases lying between them. Germline assignment: CDR1 SGHAT and CDR2 FQNNGV. The CDR3 runs to 16 residues. The CDR3 nucleotides are TGTGCCAGCAGCTTATCCCGGATGAGGGAGGACACTGAAGCTTTCTTT. It codes for CASSLSRMREDTEAFF.

The CDR3 nucleotides are TGCGCCAGCAGCTTTTCGGAGCATTCCTACGAGCAGTACTTC. It is translated as CASSFSEHSYEQYF. The chain recombines TRBV5-1 with TRBJ2-7; D is unclear. This CDR3 comprises 14 residues. The V gene lost 2 bases and the J gene lost 1 base, with 10 bases spanning the gap. CDR1 is SGHRS, CDR2 YFSETQ, per germline.

The chain joins TRBV27 to TRBJ1-2; D possibly corresponds to TRBD1 (6 bases). Germline V gene sequence: CDR1 MNHEY, CDR2 SMNVEV (reference sequence). The CDR3 spans 15 residues. Trimming left V 6 bases short and J 4 bases short, with 18 bases between. The chain's CDR3 is CASSSAGARGYGYTF. DNA for the CDR3: TGTGCCAGCAGCTCCGCGGGGGCGCGTGGCTATGGCTACACCTTC.

The rearrangement joins TRBV5-1 to TRBJ2-5, with D possibly TRBD1 on 5 matching bases. The CDR3 length is 15 residues. The germline V gene encodes CDR1 SGHRS and CDR2 YFSETQ. Trimming shortened V by 0 bases and J by 5 bases, and 14 bases separated the two germline ends. CDR3: CASSLESGMGETQYF. In nucleotides, the CDR3 is TGCGCCAGCAGCTTGGAATCAGGGATGGGGGAGACCCAGTACTTC. Combining the CDR3 with reference TRBV5-1 and TRBJ2-5 gives the whole variable domain KAGVTQTPRYLIKTRGQQVTLSCSPISGHRSVSWYQQTPGQGLQFLFEYFSETQRNKGNFPGRFSGRQFSNSRSEMNVSTLELGDSALYLCASSLESGMGETQYFGPGTRLLVL.